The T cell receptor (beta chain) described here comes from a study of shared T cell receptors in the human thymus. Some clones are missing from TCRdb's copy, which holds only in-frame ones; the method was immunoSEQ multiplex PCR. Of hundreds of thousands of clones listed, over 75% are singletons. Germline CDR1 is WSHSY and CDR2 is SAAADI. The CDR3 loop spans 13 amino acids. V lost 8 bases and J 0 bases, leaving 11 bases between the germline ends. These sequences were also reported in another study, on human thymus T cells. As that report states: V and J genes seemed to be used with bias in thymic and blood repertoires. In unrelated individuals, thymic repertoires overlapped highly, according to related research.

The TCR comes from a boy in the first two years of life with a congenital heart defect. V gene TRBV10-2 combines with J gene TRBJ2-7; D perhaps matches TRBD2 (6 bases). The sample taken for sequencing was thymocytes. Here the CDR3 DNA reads TGCGCCAGCGGCGGGGTGGGCTCCTACGAGCAGTACTTC. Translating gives CASGGVGSYEQYF.